This TCR beta chain was identified during a study of blood T cells in healthy people across ages. Overall study findings and caveats: While age rose, TCR beta diversity per million T cells dropped in a roughly linear way.

Note on this clonotype: Its antigen is currently unknown.

With 10 bases removed from V and 0 bases from J, the gap between germline ends came to 15 bases. CDR1 is MNHEY, CDR2 SVGAGI, per germline. The CDR3 has 15 amino acids. PCR was performed a second time for about 7 to 12 cycles using a sample-barcoded 5' primer and a J-beta primer mix. TCRdb independently ran MiXCR on the 5' RACE reads; one entry per CDR3 protein. Seen here are some 900,000 distinct CDR3 sequences, about 44% observed once, and the top ten hold 10% to 15%. Sequenced material: blood. This sequence was found in a man aged 25 to 45 in good health. The rearrangement uses TRBV6-5 and TRBJ2-2; D is tentatively TRBD1 or TRBD2 (5 bases each). The CDR3 protein is CAIRRGTTNTGELFF. CDR3 DNA: TGTGCCATTCGCAGAGGGACGACGAACACCGGGGAGCTGTTTTTT.